This T cell receptor (beta chain) was captured by sequencing in a study of monozygotic twins with inflammatory bowel disease. Broader study findings: Among IBD patients, fewer clonotypes were shared with others than among healthy twins, especially with disease activity. Support was absent for any single strong signal or clonotype linked to IBD. The authors note that differing immunosuppressive treatments may have added variability to patient repertoires.

A word on this clonotype: Antigen specificity is unknown.

The length of the CDR3 is 14 residues. Per the germline V gene, CDR1 is MDHEN and CDR2 is SYDVKM. One entry per CDR3 protein, without DNA, is what TCRdb gives after re-calling the 5' RACE reads. This sample's table reports 210,000 or so distinct CDR3 sequences. Collection of a roughly 2.4 ml blood sample took place per donor. The chain joins TRBV28 to TRBJ2-3; the TCRdb D gene call, TRBD2, has no DNA to confirm it. This receptor was taken from a human donor with ulcerative colitis or Crohn's disease, or a healthy co-twin of an affected twin (not recorded which). Sequencing was done on a sample of blood. The CDR3 region is CASSLGELTDTQYF.